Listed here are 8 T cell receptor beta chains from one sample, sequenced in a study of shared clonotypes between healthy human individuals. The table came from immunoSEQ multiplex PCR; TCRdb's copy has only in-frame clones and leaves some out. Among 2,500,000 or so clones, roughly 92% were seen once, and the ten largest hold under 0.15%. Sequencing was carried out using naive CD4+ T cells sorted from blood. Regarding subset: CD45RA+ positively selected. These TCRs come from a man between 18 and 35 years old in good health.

In DNA form, the CDR3 reads TGTGCCAGTAGTACGACAGGGTTCGCTAATGAAAAACTGTTTTTT. Translated, it gives CASSTTGFANEKLFF. The chain is built from TRBV19 and TRBJ1-4; TRBD1 matches 7 bases. The CDR3 length is 15 residues. With V trimmed by 4 bases and J by 3 bases, 5 bases remained unmatched. Germline V gives CDR1 LNHDA, CDR2 SQIVND (reference sequence).

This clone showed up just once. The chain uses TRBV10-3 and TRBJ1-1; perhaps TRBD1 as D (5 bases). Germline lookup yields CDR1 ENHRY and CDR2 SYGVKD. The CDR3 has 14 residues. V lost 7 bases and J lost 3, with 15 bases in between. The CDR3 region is CAIMNTQGDTEAFF. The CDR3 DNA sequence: TGTGCCATCATGAATACTCAGGGTGACACTGAAGCTTTCTTT.

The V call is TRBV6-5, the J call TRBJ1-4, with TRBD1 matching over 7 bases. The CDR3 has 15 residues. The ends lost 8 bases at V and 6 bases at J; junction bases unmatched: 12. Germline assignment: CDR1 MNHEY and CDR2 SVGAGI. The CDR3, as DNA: TGTGCCAGCCGCCCCGAGGGGGCGGGCCATGAAAAACTGTTTTTT. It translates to CASRPEGAGHEKLFF.

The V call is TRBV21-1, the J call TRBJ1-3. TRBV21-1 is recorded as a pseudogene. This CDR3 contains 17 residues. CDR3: CASSKEIRHFSGNTIYF. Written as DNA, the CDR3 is TGTGCCAGCAGCAAAGAGATTAGGCACTTCTCTGGAAACACCATATATTTT.

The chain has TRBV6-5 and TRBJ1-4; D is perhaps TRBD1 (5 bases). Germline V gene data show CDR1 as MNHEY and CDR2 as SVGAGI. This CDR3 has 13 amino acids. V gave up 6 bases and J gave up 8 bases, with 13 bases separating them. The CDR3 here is CASSRGIGEKLFF. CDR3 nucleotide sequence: TGTGCCAGCAGCCGGGGGATAGGCGAAAAACTGTTTTTT.

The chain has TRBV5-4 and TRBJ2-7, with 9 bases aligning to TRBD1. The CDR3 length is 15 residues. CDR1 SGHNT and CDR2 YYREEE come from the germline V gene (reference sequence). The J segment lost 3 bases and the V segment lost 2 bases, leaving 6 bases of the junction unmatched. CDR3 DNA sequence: TGTGCCAGCAGCTTTGGGACAGGGAACCTCTACGAGCAGTACTTC. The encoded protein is CASSFGTGNLYEQYF. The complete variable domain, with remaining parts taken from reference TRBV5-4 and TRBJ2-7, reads ETGVTQSPTHLIKTRGQQVTLRCSSQSGHNTVSWYQQALGQGPQFIFQYYREEENGRGNFPPRFSGLQFPNYSSELNVNALELDDSALYLCASSFGTGNLYEQYFGPGTRLTVT.

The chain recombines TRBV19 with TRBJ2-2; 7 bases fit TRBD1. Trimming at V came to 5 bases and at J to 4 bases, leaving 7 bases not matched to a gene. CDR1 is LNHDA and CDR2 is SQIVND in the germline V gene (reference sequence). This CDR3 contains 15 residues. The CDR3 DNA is TGTGCCAGTAGTCCGACAGGGCTCGGCACCGGGGAGCTGTTTTTT. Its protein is CASSPTGLGTGELFF.

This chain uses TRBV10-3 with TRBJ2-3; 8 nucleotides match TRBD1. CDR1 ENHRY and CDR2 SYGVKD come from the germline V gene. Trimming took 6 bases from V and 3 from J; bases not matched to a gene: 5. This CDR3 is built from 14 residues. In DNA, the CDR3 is TGTGCCATCAGGCCAGGACAGGGAACAGATACGCAGTATTTT. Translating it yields CAIRPGQGTDTQYF.